Sequencing of this TCR beta chain was carried out in a study of vaccination and CD4 T cells after COVID-19. Germline values: CDR1 SGHVS, CDR2 FQNEAQ. V was trimmed by 2 bases and J by 2 bases, leaving 15 bases between them. CDR3 length: 16 residues. Sample time point: late sampling 161 to 241 days after vaccination in a few convalescent patients. A single record per CDR3 protein comes from TCRdb applying MiXCR to the PCR reads. This sample has tens of thousands of distinct CDR3 sequences; about 47% occur once, and the top ten carry roughly 5%. Findings and caveats of the study: Median SARS-CoV-2-reactive clonotypes rose from approximately 21 to 40, not significantly.

This clonotype was counted between two and nine times. Its antigen is not known. The chain carries TRBV7-8 and TRBJ1-2; D gene unclear. This specimen was CD4+ T cells from blood, taken about 7 months after SARS-CoV-2 vaccination. The receptor comes from a human donor who had recovered from COVID-19. CDR3 DNA sequence: TGTGCCAGCAGCTTAAGTATTTTGGCGGGGAACTATGGCTACACCTTC. It codes for CASSLSILAGNYGYTF. Full variable domain (outside the CDR3, taken from reference TRBV7-8 and TRBJ1-2): GAGVSQSPRYKVAKRGQDVALRCDPISGHVSLFWYQQALGQGPEFLTYFQNEAQLDKSGLPSDRFFAERPEGSVSTLKIQRTQQEDSAVYLCASSLSILAGNYGYTFGSGTRLTVV.